The rows below give T cell receptor beta chains drawn from one sample of a study of response to subunit inactivated influenza vaccine. Each CDR3 protein is one row after TCRdb ran MiXCR on the RT-PCR reads. The sample records around 300,000 distinct CDR3 sequences, roughly 20% being singletons. The sequences come from PBMCs from blood, collected less than 22 months after vaccination. These receptors were obtained from a man aged 45 to 75 who received an inactivated influenza vaccine. CDR3s include the opening cysteine and the closing phenylalanine or tryptophan. D genes are given only for firm matches. For some rows the clone size is stated as once, few or many, or as a class when expanded; others skip it.

abundance | j_gene | d_gene | v_gene | CDR3nt | CDR3aa
. | TRBJ1-1 | TRBD1 | TRBV19 | TGTGCCAGTGCTGACAGGGACACTGAAGCTTTCTTT | CASADRDTEAFF
. | TRBJ1-1 | . | TRBV28 | TGTGCCAGCAATCGACAGTTGAACACTGAAGCTTTCTTT | CASNRQLNTEAFF
few | TRBJ1-1 | . | TRBV7-2 | TGTGCCAGCAGCGCCCGAGGGAGCACTGAAGCTTTCTTT | CASSARGSTEAFF
. | TRBJ2-7 | . | TRBV4-1 | TGCGCCAGCAGCCAAGAGGACCGGGTCTGGGCCTACGAGCAGTACTTC | CASSQEDRVWAYEQYF
many | TRBJ1-5 | TRBD1 | TRBV6-1 | TGTGCCAGCAGTGGGACAGGGGGCATAGGGAGCAATCAGCCCCAGCATTTT | CASSGTGGIGSNQPQHF
few | TRBJ1-1 | . | TRBV20-1 | TGCAGTGCTAGAGCCGGCAGGGGAGCTTTCTTT | CSARAGRGAFF
few | TRBJ1-3 | . | TRBV3-1 | TGTGCCAGCAGCCAAGTTGGGAGCCGCTACTCTGGAAACACCATATATTTT | CASSQVGSRYSGNTIYF
. | TRBJ2-3 | TRBD2 | TRBV5-1 | TGCGCCAGCAGCTGGATTAGCGGGGGTGGTATCACAGATACGCAGTATTTT | CASSWISGGGITDTQYF
few | TRBJ2-5 | . | TRBV2 | TGTGCCACCGGGTACCAAGAGACCCAGTACTTC | CATGYQETQYF
. | TRBJ1-2 | TRBD1 | TRBV5-1 | TGCGCCAGCAGCCCGTTTCAAGGGACAGGGCAAGGCTACACCTTC | CASSPFQGTGQGYTF
. | TRBJ2-1 | TRBD1 | TRBV5-1 | TGCGCCAGCAGCTCGGACAGGGTAGCAAATGAGCAGTTCTTC | CASSSDRVANEQFF
few | TRBJ2-7 | . | TRBV4-3 | TGCGCCAGCAGCCAAGACAGAGACACTTACGAGCAGTACTTC | CASSQDRDTYEQYF
. | TRBJ1-2 | . | TRBV28 | TGTGCCAGCAGTTTCCACACCACCTATGGCTACACCTTC | CASSFHTTYGYTF
few | TRBJ1-4 | . | TRBV5-1 | TGCGCCAGCAGCTTGGCCCCACAGGGCGGGTCTGAAAAACTGTTTTTT | CASSLAPQGGSEKLFF
few | TRBJ2-7 | . | TRBV20-1 | TGCAGTGCTAGAGATATAGGAGCATTCTACGAGCAGTACTTC | CSARDIGAFYEQYF
. | TRBJ2-2 | . | TRBV20-1 | TGCAGTGCTAGAGATCCTTTGAGAGGGGAGCTGTTTTTT | CSARDPLRGELFF
few | TRBJ2-5 | . | TRBV15 | TGTGCCACCAGCAGGGACAGTCCACAAGAGACCCAGTACTTC | CATSRDSPQETQYF
many | TRBJ2-3 | . | TRBV5-1 | TGCGCCAGCAGCTTGGCGGCAGGGAGCACAGATACGCAGTATTTT | CASSLAAGSTDTQYF
. | TRBJ2-1 | . | TRBV5-1 | TGCGCCAGCAGCAAGGACAGTATCTTCTCCTACAATGAGCAGTTCTTC | CASSKDSIFSYNEQFF
. | TRBJ2-1 | . | TRBV24-1 | TGTGCCACCAGTGACCCCGGGACACGTTACAATGAGCAGTTCTTC | CATSDPGTRYNEQFF
. | TRBJ2-3 | . | TRBV7-6 | TGTGCCAGCGCACCAAGTCCCTGGGCCGCAGATACGCAGTATTTT | CASAPSPWAADTQYF
few | TRBJ1-3 | . | TRBV2 | TGTGCCACAGGGGACCCGGGCACCATATATTTT | CATGDPGTIYF
. | TRBJ2-7 | TRBD2 | TRBV15 | TGTGCCACCAGCAGAGTTCCGGGAGGGCCTTACGAGCAGTACTTC | CATSRVPGGPYEQYF
. | TRBJ1-4 | TRBD1 | TRBV29-1 | TGCAGCGTTTTTCACCGGGACAGGGATGAAAAACTGTTTTTT | CSVFHRDRDEKLFF
. | TRBJ2-2 | . | TRBV29-1 | TGCAGCGCCTACCTAATCCGGGTGTGGGGCACCGGGGAGCTGTTTTTT | CSAYLIRVWGTGELFF
few | TRBJ1-1 | . | TRBV7-9 | TGTGCCAGCAGCTTATTGGGGGAGCTTGAAGCTTTCTTT | CASSLLGELEAFF
few | TRBJ2-3 | . | TRBV15 | TGTGCCACCAGCCCCGAAAATGCCGGCACAGATACGCAGTATTTT | CATSPENAGTDTQYF
. | TRBJ2-2 | . | TRBV12-3/TRBV12-4 | TGTGCCAGCAGTTTATCGGCCCAAGCCGGGGAGCTGTTTTTT | CASSLSAQAGELFF
once | TRBJ2-7 | TRBD2 | TRBV27 | TGTGCCAGCAGTCCCCTGGTTAGCGGGATGGACGAGCAGTACTTC | CASSPLVSGMDEQYF
few | TRBJ1-6 | . | TRBV6-1 | TGTGCCAGCAGTGAAGGGATAGATTCACCCCTCCACTTT | CASSEGIDSPLHF
. | TRBJ2-4 | . | TRBV20-1 | TGCAGTGCTATTCCTCGGGCGCGGGTCAAAAACATTCAGTACTTC | CSAIPRARVKNIQYF
. | TRBJ1-1 | TRBD1 | TRBV7-9 | TGTGCCAGCAGCTTAGGGCCCGGACAGGGGGCCGCGTCTGAAGCTTTCTTT | CASSLGPGQGAASEAFF
. | TRBJ1-1 | TRBD1 | TRBV7-8 | TGTGCCAGTAACTTCAGACAGGGATTGGCTGAAGCTTTCTTT | CASNFRQGLAEAFF
. | TRBJ1-6 | . | TRBV21-1 | TGTGCCAGCAGGCCCAGAGTGTCAGGGGGTAATTCACCCCTCCACTTT | CASRPRVSGGNSPLHF
. | TRBJ2-1 | . | TRBV20-1 | TGCAGTGCTAGGGCACTGGCGGACCATGAGCAGTTCTTC | CSARALADHEQFF
. | TRBJ2-2 | . | TRBV5-1 | TGCGCCAGCAGCTTTGAGACGGGATGGGGCACCGGGGAGCTGTTTTTT | CASSFETGWGTGELFF
many | TRBJ1-2 | . | TRBV28 | TGTGCCAGCAGTTTGGGGTTTGGCTACACCTTC | CASSLGFGYTF